This T cell receptor beta chain was sequenced in a study of T-cell reconstitution after alpha-beta-depleted transplantation in children. For TCRbeta, the library was prepared with unique molecular identifiers. TCRdb re-analysed the PCR reads in MiXCR, keeping a single row per CDR3 protein. This sample has approximately 350,000 distinct CDR3 sequences; about 16% occur once, and the top ten carry roughly 40%. Trimming took off 4 bases at V and 1 base at J, with 15 bases between the two ends. The CDR3 covers 16 residues. Germline V lookup: CDR1 MDHEN, CDR2 SYDVKM. The source of this sequence is a male patient between 2 and 10 years old who had a stem cell transplant for acute lymphoblastic leukemia, so the T cells may come from the graft donor. Sample: PBMCs, mostly from graft donor cells, taken 360 days after TCRalphabeta/CD19-depleted stem cell transplant. The J gene is TRBJ2-3, the V gene TRBV28; a possible D gene is TRBD2 (5 bases). CDR3 sequence reads: CASSSPKRLGTDTQYF. CDR3 DNA: TGTGCCAGCAGTTCCCCAAAGCGGCTCGGCACAGATACGCAGTATTTT.